What follows are 16 T cell receptor beta chains derived from one specimen sequenced in a study of blood T cell repertoires in COVID-19 (TCRdb year 2020). The method behind the library was the immunoSEQ multiplex PCR assay. TCRdb stores this immuneACCESS table with in-frame sequences only. Part of the clones is absent; in the studies checked, under half of the shortfall reflects unresolved V genes, and no reason is known for the rest. In all, the sample holds about 220,000 clones, and 82% of those were seen once. Clones ranked in the top ten supply about 3.9% of the sample. The sequenced sample was peripheral blood. The source of these receptors is a woman aged 80 or over with acute or convalescent COVID-19.

This rearrangement joins TRBV5-1 to TRBJ2-3; TRBD2 is a possible D gene (6 bases). CDR1 and CDR2 from the germline V gene are SGHRS and YFSETQ. V shed 7 bases and J shed 2 bases, with 14 bases lying between them. This CDR3 comprises 14 residues. The CDR3 here is CASLPGGPTDTQYF. Written as DNA, the CDR3 is TGCGCCAGCTTACCCGGGGGTCCCACAGATACGCAGTATTTT.

The chain is built from TRBV24-1 and TRBJ2-7, with D possibly being TRBD2 (5 bases). V gave up 5 bases and J gave up 3 bases, with 10 bases separating them. The CDR3 consists of 13 residues. CDR1 and CDR2 from the germline V gene are KGHDR and SFDVKD. The CDR3 DNA follows: TGTGCCACCAGTGGGGCGGGTGACTACGAGCAGTACTTC. Its protein is CATSGAGDYEQYF.

For this clone: Different DNA sequences within this sample yield the same CDR3. V and J are TRBV19 and TRBJ2-5, with 7 bases aligning to TRBD1. V dropped 3 bases and J dropped 3; count of bases not matched to a gene: 4. This CDR3 is 14 amino acids long. CDR1 and CDR2 (germline): LNHDA, SQIVND (reference sequence). The CDR3, as DNA: TGTGCCAGTAGTATTCGGACAGGTGAAGAGACCCAGTACTTC. Amino acids: CASSIRTGEETQYF.

The chain combines TRBV29-1 with TRBJ1-2; perhaps TRBD1 as D (6 bases). The CDR3 is made up of 20 amino acids. V lost 6 bases and J 3 bases, leaving 35 bases between the germline ends. Germline assignment: CDR1 SQVTM and CDR2 ANQGSEA. CDR3 loop: CSVRGVSDSQDRTVYYGYTF. CDR3 nucleotides: TGCAGCGTCCGCGGAGTATCGGACAGTCAAGACCGAACGGTGTACTATGGCTACACCTTC.

The chain employs TRBV28 and TRBJ1-2; 7 bases match TRBD1. Germline V gene sequence: CDR1 MDHEN, CDR2 SYDVKM. V dropped 6 bases and J dropped 7; count of bases not matched to a gene: 8. CDR3 size: 13 residues. CDR3 bases: TGTGCCAGCAGATCGACAGGGTGGGGTGGCTACACCTTC. Amino acids: CASRSTGWGGYTF.

The rearrangement joins TRBV3-1 (or the pseudogene TRBV3-2) to TRBJ2-5, with 7 bases matching TRBD1. The CDR3 contains 15 residues. Germline CDR1 LGHDT, CDR2 YNNKEL (reference sequence). Trimming took 0 bases from V and 5 from J; bases not matched to a gene: 6. As DNA, the CDR3 is TGTGCCAGCAGCCAAGACCAACAGGGGTGGGAGACCCAGTACTTC. This encodes CASSQDQQGWETQYF.

The rearrangement uses TRBV3-1 (or the pseudogene TRBV3-2) and TRBJ1-4; possibly TRBD1 for D (5 bases). The V end was cut by 1 base, the J end by 7 bases, with 16 bases between. CDR3 length: 16 amino acids. CDR1 is LGHDT and CDR2 is YNNKEL in the germline V gene (reference sequence). As DNA, the CDR3 is TGTGCCAGCAGCCAAGCGTCGCCCCGGGGGGGTGAAAAACTGTTTTTT. This gives the protein CASSQASPRGGEKLFF.

This clone is a singleton in its sample. The rearrangement joins TRBV7-2 to TRBJ1-4; 12 bases are shared with TRBD1. Trimming at V came to 5 bases and at J to 11 bases, leaving 18 bases not matched to a gene. Germline assignment: CDR1 SGHTA and CDR2 FQGNSA. This CDR3 comprises 18 residues. CDR3 in DNA: TGTGCCAGCAGCCTTAGCATGGGGTCCGGGACAGGGGGCATGAAACTGTTTTTT. Residues: CASSLSMGSGTGGMKLFF.

This clone has just one count. The chain uses TRBV3-1 (or the pseudogene TRBV3-2) and TRBJ2-5; 7 nucleotides line up with TRBD2. Germline values: CDR1 LGHDT, CDR2 YNNKEL (reference sequence). This CDR3 has 15 amino acids. V lost 4 bases and J lost 3; bases outside the gene matches: 8. The CDR3: CASSPRDYQKETQYF. As DNA, the CDR3 is TGTGCCAGCAGCCCCCGGGACTATCAGAAAGAGACCCAGTACTTC.

The gene calls are TRBV7-2 and TRBJ2-3, with 14 bases lining up with TRBD2. CDR3 size: 16 residues. The trim removed 8 bases at V and 6 bases at J, leaving 10 bases unmatched. Germline CDR1 SGHTA, CDR2 FQGNSA. The CDR3 DNA follows: TGTGCCAGCTCTTTGGGACTAGCGGGGGTTGGGGATACGCAGTATTTT. Amino acids: CASSLGLAGVGDTQYF.

Here the CDR3 DNA reads TGCGCCAGCAGCCAAGTGGGACAGACCTATGGCTACACCTTC. Its translation: CASSQVGQTYGYTF. The chain combines TRBV4-3 with TRBJ1-2; 7 nucleotides align to TRBD1. The length of the CDR3 is 14 residues. Trimming took 1 base from V and 4 from J; bases not matched to a gene: 3. CDR1 and CDR2 from the germline V gene are LGHNA and YSLEER.

This chain links TRBV6-5 with TRBJ1-1; possibly TRBD1 for D (5 bases). The CDR3 is 13 residues long. Germline CDR1 is MNHEY and CDR2 is SVGAGI. The V and J ends lost 9 bases and 1 base respectively, with 12 bases between them. As DNA, the CDR3 is TGTGCCAGTAGGAGAAGGGGGAACACTGAAGCTTTCTTT. The encoded protein is CASRRRGNTEAFF.

The CDR3 loop reads CSATESGDTEAFF. CDR3 nucleotide sequence: TGCAGCGCCACCGAGTCCGGGGACACTGAAGCTTTCTTT. The chain uses TRBV29-1 and TRBJ1-1; D call uncertain. Per germline, CDR1 SQVTM and CDR2 ANQGSEA. This CDR3 comprises 13 residues. V lost 7 bases and J lost 3, with 15 bases in between.

As concerns this clone: This sample includes further DNA sequences coding for the same CDR3. The chain uses TRBV7-2 and TRBJ1-6; unclear D gene. The CDR3 sequence is 16 residues long. From germline, CDR1 is SGHTA and CDR2 FQGNSA. V shed 1 base and J shed 0 bases, with 7 bases lying between them. DNA for the CDR3: TGTGCCAGCAGCTTAGACGCAGGCTCCTATAATTCACCCCTCCACTTT. The encoded protein is CASSLDAGSYNSPLHF.

The chain has TRBV19 and TRBJ1-1; 8 nucleotides agree with TRBD1. The CDR3 length is 15 residues. The ends lost 5 bases at V and 1 base at J; junction bases unmatched: 6. Germline V lookup: CDR1 LNHDA, CDR2 SQIVND (reference sequence). The CDR3 sequence is CASSDPGGPNTEAFF. The CDR3 DNA sequence: TGTGCCAGTAGTGATCCAGGGGGCCCGAACACTGAAGCTTTCTTT.

This clone was detected only once. This chain uses TRBV15 with TRBJ2-2, with D possibly TRBD2 on 5 matching bases. This CDR3 has 13 amino acids. Trimming took off 1 base at V and 6 bases at J, with 6 bases between the two ends. Germline V CDR1 and CDR2: LNHNV, YYDKDF (reference sequence). CDR3 in DNA: TGTGCCACCAGCAGAGGAGGGTCCGGGGAGCTGTTTTTT. This encodes CATSRGGSGELFF.